These 3 T cell receptor beta chains share one sample of origin, sequenced in a study of cytomegalovirus exposure and HLA in healthy donors. 60 Vbeta and 13 Jbeta primers were used in PCR. Here immunoSEQ multiplex PCR was the method, and the copy in TCRdb shows in-frame clones only, minus some. This sample has approximately 180,000 clones, with 77% found just once. Material: PBMCs. The receptors shown here come from a woman in her fifties or sixties in good health and CMV-seropositive.

The rearrangement joins TRBV4-3 to TRBJ2-3; 7 bases are a match to TRBD1. Germline CDR1 is LGHNA and CDR2 is YSLEER. V lost 0 bases, J lost 4 bases, and 10 bases stayed unmatched. This CDR3 has 17 amino acids. The CDR3 is CASSQDFTGVRADTQYF. The CDR3 nucleotides read TGCGCCAGCAGCCAAGACTTTACAGGGGTTCGAGCAGATACGCAGTATTTT.

The genes are TRBV4-1 and TRBJ2-1; 8 nucleotides line up with TRBD1. J lost 8 bases, V lost 8 bases, and 11 bases had no gene match. Germline V gives CDR1 MGHRA, CDR2 YSYEKL. The CDR3 extends over 14 amino acids. This CDR3 reads CASGDRTGFDEQFF. The CDR3 DNA follows: TGCGCCAGCGGCGACCGGACAGGGTTTGATGAGCAGTTCTTC.

The chain has TRBV7-7 and TRBJ2-5; 7 bases are a match to TRBD2. V lost 0 bases and J lost 0; bases outside the gene matches: 10. The CDR3 length is 18 residues. CDR1 and CDR2 from the germline V gene are SSHAT and FNYEAQ (reference sequence). The CDR3 coding sequence is TGTGCCAGCAGCTTAGCGGGAGGGGCGAGTCAGTACCAAGAGACCCAGTACTTC. Its protein is CASSLAGGASQYQETQYF.